The source of this TCR beta chain is a study of blood T cell repertoires in COVID-19. J gave up 2 bases and V 10 bases, and 7 bases lay outside the gene matches. This CDR3 contains 14 residues. Germline V CDR1 and CDR2: SNHLY, FYNNEI. In the original workflow: The assay estimated nucleated cells by amplifying reference gene primers. The method was immunoSEQ multiplex PCR; TCRdb's version includes in-frame clones alone and lacks a portion of them. V and J calls and clone size are copied from that table; D and trimming were computed from the DNA. The sample shows about 75,000 clones, approximately 90% of them seen only once.

The gene calls are TRBV2 and TRBJ1-3; 8 nucleotides agree with TRBD1. This sequence was found in a human donor in a cohort sampled during active COVID-19. The sequenced sample consisted of peripheral blood. The CDR3 region has the DNA TGTGCCACCTTCGACAGGGGACCTGGAAACACCATATATTTT. Residues: CATFDRGPGNTIYF.